Each of the 20 T cell receptor beta chains below was sequenced from the same sample in a study of blood T cell repertoires in COVID-19. TCRdb's copy holds only in-frame clones and misses some; the assay was immunoSEQ multiplex PCR. The table lists around 99,000 clones, 84% of them singletons. Sequencing was carried out using peripheral blood. The receptors were sampled from a woman aged 80 or over with active or convalescent COVID-19.

This chain connects TRBV7-2 to TRBJ1-6; D remains unclear. CDR3 length equals 12 residues. Germline CDR1 is SGHTA and CDR2 is FQGNSA. Between the trimmed V and J ends, which lost 3 bases and 9 bases, there was a span of 6 bases. This chain's CDR3 is CASSFSTSPLHF. The CDR3 DNA reads as TGTGCCAGCAGCTTTTCTACTTCACCCCTCCACTTT.

This clone was detected only once. The rearrangement uses TRBV28 and TRBJ1-6, with TRBD1 identical over 9 bases. V lost 2 bases to trimming and J lost 6 bases; unmatched junction nucleotides: 2. Per germline, CDR1 MDHEN and CDR2 SYDVKM. CDR3 length equals 15 residues. CDR3 DNA sequence: TGTGCCAGCAGTTTAGGGGACAGGGTTAATTCACCCCTCCACTTT. It codes for CASSLGDRVNSPLHF.

The chain couples TRBV4-1 to TRBJ1-6; D is unclear. The CDR3 covers 14 residues. Trimming cost V 2 bases and J 7 bases, with 9 bases left between them. Germline V gene data show CDR1 as MGHRA and CDR2 as YSYEKL. CDR3 nucleotide sequence: TGCGCCAGCAGCCAATTGGGAGACAATTCACCCCTCCACTTT. Its translation is CASSQLGDNSPLHF.

The V call is TRBV2, the J call TRBJ2-2; 13 bases line up with TRBD2. Per germline, CDR1 SNHLY and CDR2 FYNNEI. The CDR3 spans 16 residues. With 10 bases clipped from V and 4 bases from J, the junction kept 9 bases outside the gene matches. CDR3 sequence reads: CAIPGLAGFGTGELFF. The CDR3 nucleotides read TGTGCCATTCCGGGACTAGCGGGGTTTGGCACCGGGGAGCTGTTTTTT.

This clone was observed a handful of times. The CDR3 coding sequence is TGTGCCAGTAGTATTAAGAAGGGGGCAGCTTCACCCCTCCACTTT. It is translated as CASSIKKGAASPLHF. The chain is built from TRBV19 and TRBJ1-6; 7 nucleotides agree with TRBD1. After removal of 3 bases from V and 9 bases from J, the junction contained 8 bases not matched to a gene. This CDR3 has 15 residues. The germline V gene has CDR1 LNHDA and CDR2 SQIVND (reference sequence).

The CDR3, as DNA: TGCGCCAGCAGCTTGGGGGAGTCCAAAAACATTCAGTACTTC. This codes for CASSLGESKNIQYF. The chain joins TRBV5-1 to TRBJ2-4, with a possible D match to TRBD2 (5 bases). The V gene lost 0 bases and the J gene lost 2 bases, with 6 bases spanning the gap. The CDR3 runs 14 residues. CDR1 SGHRS and CDR2 YFSETQ come from the germline V gene.

The J gene is TRBJ1-1, the V gene TRBV5-1, with D perhaps matching TRBD1 (6 bases). Germline V gene data show CDR1 as SGHRS and CDR2 as YFSETQ. This CDR3 contains 14 residues. Trimming removed 2 bases at V and 2 bases at J, with 10 bases between. This CDR3 reads CASSFGQLNTEAFF. For the CDR3, the DNA is TGCGCCAGCAGCTTTGGACAGCTTAACACTGAAGCTTTCTTT.

The chain couples TRBV28 to TRBJ2-5, with 10 bases lining up with TRBD1. The germline V gene has CDR1 MDHEN and CDR2 SYDVKM. V dropped 5 bases and J dropped 7; count of bases not matched to a gene: 4. The CDR3 spans 13 residues. The CDR3 region has the DNA TGTGCCAGCAGTACCGGGACAGGGGTGACCCAGTACTTC. It is translated as CASSTGTGVTQYF.

This clone occurred a few times. This chain uses TRBV10-3 with TRBJ2-5, with D possibly matching TRBD1 (6 bases). From germline, CDR1 is ENHRY and CDR2 SYGVKD. CDR3 size: 15 residues. V shed 3 bases and J shed 4 bases, with 15 bases lying between them. The CDR3 loop reads CAISDTVGARETQYF. CDR3 coding DNA: TGTGCCATCAGTGATACTGTGGGGGCGCGAGAGACCCAGTACTTC.

This clone was observed a single time. The chain carries TRBV5-4 and TRBJ2-7; 12 nucleotides agree with TRBD2. The length of the CDR3 is 16 residues. V lost 4 bases to trimming and J lost 3 bases; unmatched junction nucleotides: 8. CDR1 and CDR2 from the germline V gene are SGHNT and YYREEE (reference sequence). CDR3 region: CASSQGPSGRVYEQYF. The CDR3 region has the DNA TGTGCCAGCAGCCAGGGACCTAGCGGGAGGGTCTACGAGCAGTACTTC.

The chain has TRBV5-1 and TRBJ2-7; TRBD2 matches at 12 bases. After removal of 5 bases from V and 4 bases from J, the junction contained 1 base not matched to a gene. CDR1 is SGHRS and CDR2 is YFSETQ in the germline V gene. The length of the CDR3 is 13 residues. CDR3 residues: CASRTSGSYEQYF. CDR3 bases: TGCGCCAGCAGGACTAGCGGGAGTTACGAGCAGTACTTC.

The chain couples TRBV28 to TRBJ1-5; tentative D call: TRBD1 (6 bases). V lost 3 bases, J lost 1 base, and 10 bases lay in between. The germline V gene encodes CDR1 MDHEN and CDR2 SYDVKM. CDR3 length: 15 amino acids. CDR3 residues: CASSLQGMSNQPQHF. The CDR3 DNA follows: TGTGCCAGCAGTTTGCAGGGGATGAGCAATCAGCCCCAGCATTTT.

The V call is TRBV6-1, the J call TRBJ1-5; D is unclear. Germline V CDR1 and CDR2: MNHNS, SASEGT. This CDR3 is built from 14 residues. Trimming left V 2 bases short and J 5 bases short, with 10 bases between. The DNA for the CDR3 is TGTGCCAGCAGTGAATTTTCAGGCGATCAGCCCCAGCATTTT. Its translation is CASSEFSGDQPQHF.

The chain employs TRBV27 and TRBJ1-4; 7 bases are a match to TRBD1. The germline V gene encodes CDR1 MNHEY and CDR2 SMNVEV (reference sequence). V shed 6 bases and J 11 bases; nucleotides not matched to a gene: 15. This CDR3 is built from 15 residues. This CDR3 reads CASRLKTGWNHKLFF. CDR3 nucleotides: TGTGCCAGCAGACTTAAGACAGGGTGGAATCATAAACTGTTTTTT.

The genes are TRBV7-9 and TRBJ2-7; possibly TRBD2 for D (5 bases). The V gene lost 4 bases and the J gene lost 4 bases, with 11 bases spanning the gap. This CDR3 comprises 13 residues. Germline V gene sequence: CDR1 SEHNR, CDR2 FQNEAQ (reference sequence). This chain's CDR3 is CASSYHGVYEQYF. The CDR3 nucleotides are TGTGCCAGCAGCTATCACGGGGTTTACGAGCAGTACTTC.

The chain combines TRBV14 with TRBJ1-2; D gene unclear. The CDR3 length is 14 residues. Trimming shortened V by 0 bases and J by 4 bases, and 9 bases separated the two germline ends. Germline CDR1 SGHDN, CDR2 FVKESK. CDR3 protein: CASSQDYSFYGYTF. CDR3 DNA sequence: TGTGCCAGCAGCCAAGATTACAGCTTCTATGGCTACACCTTC.

This chain links TRBV4-2 with TRBJ2-3; 9 bases map to TRBD2. In germline, CDR1 is LGHNA, CDR2 YNFKEQ. J lost 5 bases, V lost 0 bases, and 6 bases had no gene match. This CDR3 region has 16 residues. CDR3 DNA sequence: TGTGCCAGCAGCCAAGAAGGGACTAGCCCGGGAGATACGCAGTATTTT. Translated: CASSQEGTSPGDTQYF.

This clone appeared once. This chain connects TRBV5-6 to TRBJ2-3, with 9 bases fitting TRBD1. V shed 4 bases and J 11 bases; nucleotides not matched to a gene: 5. Germline assignment: CDR1 SGHDT and CDR2 YYEEEE. CDR3 length: 12 residues. In nucleotides, the CDR3 is TGTGCCAGCAGCCCGACAGGGGGAAGGCAGTATTTT. This gives the protein CASSPTGGRQYF.

V is TRBV18 and J is TRBJ1-1; TRBD1 is a possible D gene (5 bases). Between the trimmed V and J ends, which lost 0 bases and 6 bases, there was a span of 14 bases. CDR1 is KGHSH and CDR2 is LQKENI in the germline V gene. The CDR3 consists of 15 residues. In DNA form, the CDR3 reads TGTGCCAGCTCACCACCGGTCAGGGTCAACGCTGAAGCTTTCTTT. This translates into CASSPPVRVNAEAFF.

The chain joins TRBV27 to TRBJ2-1, with D possibly TRBD1 on 6 matching bases. Germline loops: CDR1 MNHEY, CDR2 SMNVEV (reference sequence). This CDR3 is 12 amino acids long. Trimming cost V 5 bases and J 10 bases, with 12 bases left between them. The CDR3 DNA is TGTGCCAGCAGTAACAGGGTATCGGAGCAGTTCTTC. Its protein product is CASSNRVSEQFF.